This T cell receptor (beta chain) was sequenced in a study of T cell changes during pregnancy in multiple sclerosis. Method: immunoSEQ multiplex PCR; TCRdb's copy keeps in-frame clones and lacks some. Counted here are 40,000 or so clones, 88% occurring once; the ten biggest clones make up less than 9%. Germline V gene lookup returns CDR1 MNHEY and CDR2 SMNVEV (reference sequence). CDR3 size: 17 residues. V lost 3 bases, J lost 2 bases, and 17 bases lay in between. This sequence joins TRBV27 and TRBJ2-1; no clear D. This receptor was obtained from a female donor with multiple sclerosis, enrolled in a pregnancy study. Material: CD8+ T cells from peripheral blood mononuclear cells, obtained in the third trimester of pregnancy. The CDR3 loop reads CASSFGPHEEAYNEQFF. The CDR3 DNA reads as TGTGCCAGCAGTTTTGGGCCACACGAAGAAGCCTACAATGAGCAGTTCTTC.